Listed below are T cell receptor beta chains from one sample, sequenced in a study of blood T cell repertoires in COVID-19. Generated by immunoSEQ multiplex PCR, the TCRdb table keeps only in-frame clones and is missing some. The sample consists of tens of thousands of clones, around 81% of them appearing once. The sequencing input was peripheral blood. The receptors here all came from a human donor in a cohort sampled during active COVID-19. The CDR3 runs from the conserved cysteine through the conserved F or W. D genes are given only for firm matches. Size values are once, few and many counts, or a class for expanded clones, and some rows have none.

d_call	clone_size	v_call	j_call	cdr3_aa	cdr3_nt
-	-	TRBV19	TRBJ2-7	CASSNTYEQYF	TGTGCCAGTAGTAACACCTACGAGCAGTACTTC
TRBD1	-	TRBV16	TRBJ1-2	CASSHRQGIHGYTF	TGTGCCAGCAGCCACAGACAGGGGATCCATGGCTACACCTTC
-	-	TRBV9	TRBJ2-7	CASSVGLSYEQYF	TGTGCCAGCAGCGTCGGACTGTCCTACGAGCAGTACTTC
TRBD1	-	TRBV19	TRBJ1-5	CASSTRQGHQPQHF	TGTGCCAGTAGTACCAGACAGGGCCATCAGCCCCAGCATTTT
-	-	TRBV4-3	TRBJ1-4	CASSQVLITGEGNEKLFF	TGCGCCAGCAGCCAAGTCCTCATAACGGGAGAGGGGAATGAAAAACTGTTTTTT
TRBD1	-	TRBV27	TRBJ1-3	CASSLQGASGNTIYF	TGTGCCAGCAGCTTACAGGGGGCATCTGGAAACACCATATATTTT
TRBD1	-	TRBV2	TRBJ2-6	CASSERTGGTGANVLTF	TGTGCCAGCAGTGAAAGGACAGGGGGGACTGGGGCCAACGTCCTGACTTTC
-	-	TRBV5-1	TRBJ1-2	CASYLEGTGGMGGYTF	TGCGCCAGCTACCTTGAAGGAACAGGCGGAATGGGCGGCTACACCTTC
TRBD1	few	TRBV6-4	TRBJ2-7	CASSDSMTGGIVEQYF	TGTGCCAGCAGTGACTCTATGACAGGGGGTATTGTTGAGCAGTACTTC
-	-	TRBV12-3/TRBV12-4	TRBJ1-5	CASSLDRPGPQHF	TGTGCCAGCAGCCTCGACAGGCCGGGGCCCCAGCATTTT
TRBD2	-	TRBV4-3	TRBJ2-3	CASSQDGLAGTDTQYF	TGCGCCAGCAGCCAAGACGGACTAGCGGGGACAGATACGCAGTATTTT
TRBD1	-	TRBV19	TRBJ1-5	CASSSTGNNQPQHF	TGTGCCAGTAGCTCGACAGGGAACAATCAGCCCCAGCATTTT
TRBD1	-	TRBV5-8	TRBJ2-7	CASSPGTGQGAFEQYF	TGTGCCAGCAGCCCAGGTACGGGACAGGGGGCTTTCGAGCAGTACTTC
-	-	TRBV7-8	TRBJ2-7	CASSLGGGEQYF	TGTGCCAGCAGCTTAGGAGGGGGCGAGCAGTACTTC
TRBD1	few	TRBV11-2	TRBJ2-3	CASSFGVQGFGTDTQYF	TGTGCCAGCAGCTTCGGGGTACAGGGGTTCGGAACAGATACGCAGTATTTT
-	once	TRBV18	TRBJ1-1	CASSPITGTGVNTEAFF	TGTGCCAGCTCACCAATAACGGGGACGGGGGTGAACACTGAAGCTTTCTTT
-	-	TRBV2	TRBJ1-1	CASSAHQGMNTEAFF	TGTGCCAGCAGTGCCCATCAGGGGATGAACACTGAAGCTTTCTTT
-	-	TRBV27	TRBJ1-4	CASSPSGTNEKLFF	TGTGCCAGCAGTCCATCCGGGACTAATGAAAAACTGTTTTTT
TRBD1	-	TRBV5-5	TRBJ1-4	CASSLERQGYEKLFF	TGTGCCAGCAGCTTGGAGCGACAGGGGTACGAAAAACTGTTTTTT
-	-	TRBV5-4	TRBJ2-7	CASSRWGDTYEQYF	TGTGCCAGCAGCCGCTGGGGCGACACCTACGAGCAGTACTTC
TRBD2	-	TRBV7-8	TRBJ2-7	CASSLTGGILYEQYF	TGTGCCAGCAGCTTAACGGGGGGGATTCTCTACGAGCAGTACTTC
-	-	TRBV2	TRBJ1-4	CASSEARAVNEKLFF	TGTGCCAGCAGTGAAGCGAGGGCGGTTAATGAAAAACTGTTTTTT
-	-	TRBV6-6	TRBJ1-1	CASSSKGRGITEAFF	TGTGCCAGCAGTTCCAAGGGGCGCGGGATCACTGAAGCTTTCTTT
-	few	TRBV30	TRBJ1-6	CAWNDKSSSYNSPLHF	TGTGCCTGGAATGACAAGTCGAGCTCCTATAATTCACCCCTCCACTTT
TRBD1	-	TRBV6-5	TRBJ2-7	CASRLGQYEQYF	TGTGCCAGCAGGTTGGGACAGTACGAGCAGTACTTC
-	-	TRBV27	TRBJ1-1	CASSFSTPGQTEAFF	TGTGCCAGCAGTTTCTCAACCCCCGGACAAACTGAAGCTTTCTTT
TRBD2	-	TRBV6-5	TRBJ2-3	CASSYALAGGPGTQYF	TGTGCCAGCAGTTACGCACTAGCGGGGGGGCCGGGTACGCAGTATTTT
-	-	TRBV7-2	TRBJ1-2	CASSSDPGVGYTF	TGTGCCAGCAGCTCAGATCCAGGGGTAGGCTACACCTTC
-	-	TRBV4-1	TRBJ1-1	CASSQDRGLGNTEAFF	TGCGCCAGCAGCCAAGATCGAGGGCTGGGGAACACTGAAGCTTTCTTT
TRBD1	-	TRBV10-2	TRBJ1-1	CASSISGTAAEAFF	TGCGCCAGCAGTATCTCTGGGACAGCTGCTGAAGCTTTCTTT
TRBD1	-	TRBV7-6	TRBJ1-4	CASSLVTGGNTEKLFF	TGTGCCAGCAGCTTAGTGACAGGGGGAAATACCGAAAAACTGTTTTTT